The present T cell receptor beta chain was sequenced within a study of blood T cell repertoires in COVID-19. Study in general: Collection of acute and convalescent COVID-19 samples took place in the United States, Italy and Spain. Nucleic acid was either cDNA or gDNA, and it came from T cells, B-cell-depleted T cells, or PBMCs.

Trimming left V 8 bases short and J 6 bases short, with 11 bases between. Germline V lookup: CDR1 SEHNR, CDR2 FQNEAQ (reference sequence). This CDR3 comprises 12 residues. Original data processing: Reference gene primer amplification in the assay estimated nucleated cell counts. Data came from immunoSEQ multiplex PCR; TCRdb stores just in-frame clones and leaves some out. The DNA was the basis for D and trimming; V, J and clone size are from that table. Of about 170,000 clones in the sample, approximately 88% are singletons; the top ten hold roughly 2.9%. The source material was peripheral blood. This chain connects TRBV7-9 to TRBJ1-5; no firm D call. The TCR was taken from a woman in her sixties or seventies with acute or convalescent COVID-19. CDR3 amino acids: CASAFPGQPQHF. In DNA form, the CDR3 reads TGTGCCAGCGCCTTCCCCGGTCAGCCCCAGCATTTT.